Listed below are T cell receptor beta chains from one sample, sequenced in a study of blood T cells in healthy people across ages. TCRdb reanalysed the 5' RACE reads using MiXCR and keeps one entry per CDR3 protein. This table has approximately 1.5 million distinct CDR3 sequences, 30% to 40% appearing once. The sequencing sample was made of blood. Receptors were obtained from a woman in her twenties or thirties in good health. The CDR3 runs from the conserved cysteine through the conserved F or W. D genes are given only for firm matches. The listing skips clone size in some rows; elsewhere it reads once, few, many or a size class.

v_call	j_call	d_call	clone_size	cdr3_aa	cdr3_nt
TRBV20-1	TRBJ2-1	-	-	CSARRTGTSSYNEQFF	TGCAGTGCTAGAAGGACCGGGACTTCCTCCTACAATGAGCAGTTCTTC
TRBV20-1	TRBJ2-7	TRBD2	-	CSARSGTSGGTEQYF	TGCAGTGCTAGATCTGGGACTAGCGGGGGTACCGAGCAGTACTTC
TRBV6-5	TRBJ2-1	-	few	CASSKEGAQFF	TGTGCCAGCAGTAAGGAAGGTGCGCAGTTCTTC
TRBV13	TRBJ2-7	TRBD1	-	CASSLRQGRSEQYF	TGTGCCAGCAGCCTCAGACAGGGAAGGTCCGAGCAGTACTTC
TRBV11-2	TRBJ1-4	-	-	CASSLGVRGEKLFF	TGTGCCAGCAGCTTAGGGGTCAGAGGAGAAAAACTGTTTTTT
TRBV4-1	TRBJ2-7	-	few	CAGSQEAQPYEQYF	TGCGCCGGCAGCCAAGAGGCGCAGCCCTACGAGCAGTACTTC
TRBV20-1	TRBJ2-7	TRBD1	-	CSARDRMYEQYF	TGCAGTGCTAGGGACAGGATGTACGAGCAGTACTTC
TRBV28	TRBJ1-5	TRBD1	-	CASLMYPGQGRNQPQHF	TGTGCCAGCCTGATGTATCCGGGACAGGGACGCAATCAGCCCCAGCATTTT
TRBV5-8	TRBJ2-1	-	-	CASSLGQGNINEQFF	TGTGCCAGCAGCTTGGGGCAGGGGAATATCAATGAGCAGTTCTTC
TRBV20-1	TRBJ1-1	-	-	CSARGAEPNTEAFF	TGCAGTGCTAGAGGGGCAGAACCGAACACTGAAGCTTTCTTT
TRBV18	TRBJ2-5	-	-	CASSPPQQGGKTQYF	TGTGCCAGCTCACCACCGCAGCAGGGAGGAAAGACCCAGTACTTC
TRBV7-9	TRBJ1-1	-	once	CAIGGQRGNLNTEAFF	TGTGCCATTGGGGGGCAACGGGGAAACCTGAACACTGAAGCTTTCTTT
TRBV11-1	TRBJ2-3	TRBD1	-	CASSSTGTGGVTDTQYF	TGTGCCAGCAGCAGTACCGGGACAGGGGGTGTGACAGATACGCAGTATTTT
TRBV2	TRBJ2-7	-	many	CASSDVLNRVPYEQYF	TGTGCCAGCAGTGACGTTCTCAACAGGGTCCCCTACGAGCAGTACTTC
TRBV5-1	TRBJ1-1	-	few	CASRKDNTEAFF	TGCGCCAGCAGGAAGGATAACACTGAAGCTTTCTTT
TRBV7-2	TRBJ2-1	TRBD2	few	CASSLSSGRVRNEQFF	TGTGCCAGCAGCTTAAGCAGCGGGAGGGTGCGGAATGAGCAGTTCTTC
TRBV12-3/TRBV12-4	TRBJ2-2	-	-	CASSQHSGSTGELFF	TGTGCCAGCAGCCAACACAGCGGGTCCACCGGGGAGCTGTTTTTT
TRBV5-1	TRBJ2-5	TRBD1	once	CASSSGQGLVKTQYF	TGCGCCAGCAGCTCGGGACAGGGGCTGGTAAAGACCCAGTACTTC
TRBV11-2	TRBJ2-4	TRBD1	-	CASRSGTGGLEQYF	TGTGCCAGCAGGTCCGGGACAGGGGGTCTGGAGCAGTACTTC
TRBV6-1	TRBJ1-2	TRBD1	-	CASSGAGQIYGYTF	TGTGCCAGCAGTGGGGCGGGACAGATCTATGGCTACACCTTC
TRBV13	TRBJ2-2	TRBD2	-	CASTKAGGPGELFF	TGTGCCAGCACCAAAGCGGGGGGGCCCGGGGAGCTGTTTTTT
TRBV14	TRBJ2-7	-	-	CASSQGGVSRFYEQYF	TGTGCCAGCAGCCAGGGGGGAGTAAGCCGCTTCTACGAGCAGTACTTC
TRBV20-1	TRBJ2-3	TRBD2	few	CSATTSGGYTDTQYF	TGCAGTGCCACAACTAGCGGGGGTTACACAGATACGCAGTATTTT
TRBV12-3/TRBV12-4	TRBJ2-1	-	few	CASSLWTRDNEQFF	TGTGCCAGCAGTTTATGGACCAGAGACAATGAGCAGTTCTTC
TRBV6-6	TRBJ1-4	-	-	CASRPDGHGEKLFF	TGTGCCAGCAGACCGGACGGTCATGGTGAAAAACTGTTTTTT
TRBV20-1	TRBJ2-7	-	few	CSAPTSRITYEQYF	TGCAGTGCTCCGACTAGTAGAATCACCTACGAGCAGTACTTC
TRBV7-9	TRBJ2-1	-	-	CASSLSRDTLYNEQFF	TGTGCCAGCAGCTTAAGCCGGGACACGCTTTACAATGAGCAGTTCTTC
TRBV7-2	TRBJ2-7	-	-	CASSLELSGGYEQYF	TGTGCCAGCAGCTTAGAACTTAGTGGGGGCTACGAGCAGTACTTC
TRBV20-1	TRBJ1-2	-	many	CSARENERGVYGYTF	TGCAGTGCTAGAGAAAATGAACGGGGCGTCTATGGCTACACCTTC